This T cell receptor (beta chain) was sequenced for a study of radiation and T cells in renal cell carcinoma. The CDR3 consists of 14 residues. Germline V CDR1 and CDR2: SGHRS, YFSETQ. V shed 4 bases and J shed 6 bases, with 16 bases lying between them. General study findings and limits: Top tumor clonotypes rose in blood 2 weeks post-radiation, then contracted.

Time point meaning: baseline pretreatment blood. The treatment here: 15 Gy SBRT to primary tumor, nephrectomy 4 weeks later. Blood was sampled at baseline, 2 weeks and 4 weeks after SBRT. Libraries were prepared by immunoSEQ multiplex PCR; TCRdb keeps only in-frame clonotypes and omits some of them. This sample has about 59,000 clones; 60% to 85% occur once, and the top ten carry 7.3%. Comment on this clone: Antigen unknown.

The source was blood, collected from a patient whose treatment included radiotherapy and nephrectomy. V is TRBV5-1 and J is TRBJ1-2; unclear D gene. This clonotype was sampled from a man between 60 and 75 years old with renal cell carcinoma. The CDR3 coding sequence is TGCGCCAGCAGCCCGGAAGCAAGGAGTGATGGCTACACCTTC. Translation: CASSPEARSDGYTF.